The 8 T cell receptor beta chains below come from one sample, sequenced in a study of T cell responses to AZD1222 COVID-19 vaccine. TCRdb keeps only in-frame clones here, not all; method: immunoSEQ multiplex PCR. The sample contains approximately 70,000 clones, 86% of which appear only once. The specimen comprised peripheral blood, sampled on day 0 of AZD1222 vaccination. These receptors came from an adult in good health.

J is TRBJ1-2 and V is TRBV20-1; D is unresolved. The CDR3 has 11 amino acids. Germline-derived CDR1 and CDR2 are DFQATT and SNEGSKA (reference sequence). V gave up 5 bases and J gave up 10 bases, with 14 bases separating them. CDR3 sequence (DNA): TGCAGTGCTTGGTGGCGAACCTTCTACACCTTC. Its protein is CSAWWRTFYTF.

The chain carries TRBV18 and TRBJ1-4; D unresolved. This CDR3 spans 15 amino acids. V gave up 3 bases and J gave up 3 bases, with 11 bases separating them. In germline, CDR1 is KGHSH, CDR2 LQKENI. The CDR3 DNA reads TGTGCCAGCTCACCGTCCCAGCGATCTAATGAAAAACTGTTTTTT. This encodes CASSPSQRSNEKLFF.

CDR3: CATSDSGVEQPQHF. The CDR3, as DNA: TGTGCCACCAGTGATTCAGGGGTGGAACAGCCCCAGCATTTT. J is TRBJ1-5 and V is TRBV24-1; possibly TRBD1 for D (6 bases). Germline CDR1 and CDR2: KGHDR and SFDVKD. The CDR3 extends over 14 amino acids. Trimming took off 2 bases at V and 7 bases at J, with 11 bases between the two ends.

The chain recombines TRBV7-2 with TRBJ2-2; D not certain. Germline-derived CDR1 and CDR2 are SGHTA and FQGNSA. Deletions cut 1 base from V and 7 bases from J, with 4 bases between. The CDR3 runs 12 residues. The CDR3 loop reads CASSLDSGELFF. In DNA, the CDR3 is TGTGCCAGCAGCTTAGATAGCGGGGAGCTGTTTTTT.

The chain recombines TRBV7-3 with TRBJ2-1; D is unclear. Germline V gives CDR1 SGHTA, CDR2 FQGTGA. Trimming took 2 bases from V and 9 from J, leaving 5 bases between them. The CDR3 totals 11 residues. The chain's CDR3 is CASSLGFEQFF. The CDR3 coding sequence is TGTGCCAGCAGCTTAGGATTTGAGCAGTTCTTC.

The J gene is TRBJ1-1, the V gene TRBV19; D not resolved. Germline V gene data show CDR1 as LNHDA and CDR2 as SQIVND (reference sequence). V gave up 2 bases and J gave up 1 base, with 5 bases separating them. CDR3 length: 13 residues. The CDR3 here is CASSIRGNTEAFF. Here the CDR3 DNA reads TGTGCCAGTAGTATAAGAGGGAACACTGAAGCTTTCTTT.

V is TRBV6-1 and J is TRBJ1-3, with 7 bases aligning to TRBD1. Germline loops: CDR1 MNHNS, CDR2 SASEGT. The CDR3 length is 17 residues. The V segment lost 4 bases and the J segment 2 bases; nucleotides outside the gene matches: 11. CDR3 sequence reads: CASSAFLTGQAGNTIYF. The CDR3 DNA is TGTGCCAGCAGTGCGTTTTTGACAGGGCAGGCTGGAAACACCATATATTTT.

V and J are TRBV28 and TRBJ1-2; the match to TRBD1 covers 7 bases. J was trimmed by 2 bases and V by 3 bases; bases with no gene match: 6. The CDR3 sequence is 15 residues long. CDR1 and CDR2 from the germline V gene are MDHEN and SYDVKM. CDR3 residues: CASSFQSGQNYGYTF. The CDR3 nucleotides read TGTGCCAGCAGTTTTCAATCGGGACAGAACTATGGCTACACCTTC.